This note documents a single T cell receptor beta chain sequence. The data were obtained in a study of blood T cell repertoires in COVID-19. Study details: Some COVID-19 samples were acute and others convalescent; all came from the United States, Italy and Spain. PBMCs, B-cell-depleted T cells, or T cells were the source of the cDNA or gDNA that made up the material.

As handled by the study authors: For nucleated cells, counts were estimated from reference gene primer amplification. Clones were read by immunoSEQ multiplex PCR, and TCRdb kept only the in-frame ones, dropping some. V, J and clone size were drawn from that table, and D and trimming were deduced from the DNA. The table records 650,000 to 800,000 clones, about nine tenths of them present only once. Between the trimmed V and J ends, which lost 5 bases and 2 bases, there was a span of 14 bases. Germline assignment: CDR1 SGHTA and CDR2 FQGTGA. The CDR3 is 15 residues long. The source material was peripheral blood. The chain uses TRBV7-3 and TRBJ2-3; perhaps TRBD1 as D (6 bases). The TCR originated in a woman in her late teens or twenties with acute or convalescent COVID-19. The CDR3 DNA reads TGTGCCAGCAGCCCTATGGGGGCAATCACAGATACGCAGTATTTT. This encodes CASSPMGAITDTQYF.